This is a list of T cell receptor beta chains from one sample in a study of vaccination effects on CD4 cells after COVID-19. The protocol was immunoSEQ multiplex PCR, while the TCRdb copy is restricted to in-frame clones and leaves out a portion. Of tens of thousands of clones detected, 70% to 75% appear once; the ten largest clones hold 1.5% to 2%. Which antigens these TCRs recognize remains unknown. The sequencing here drew on CD4+ T cells from PBMCs cultured with HCoV-229E spike peptides, taken before COVID-19 vaccination. The receptors shown here come from a human donor who received a COVID-19 vaccine. Each CDR3 is given with its conserved first and last residue. Each record gives: D gene, J gene, V gene, CDR3 protein. D genes are given only for firm matches.

D gene: -
J gene: TRBJ1-1
V gene: TRBV11-2
CDR3 protein: CASSLMRNTEAFF

D gene: -
J gene: TRBJ1-2
V gene: TRBV4-1
CDR3 protein: CASSSDTFYGYTF

D gene: -
J gene: TRBJ1-6
V gene: TRBV6-5
CDR3 protein: CASSYRVEGNSPLHF

D gene: -
J gene: TRBJ1-2
V gene: TRBV7-8
CDR3 protein: CASSVGVGYTF

D gene: -
J gene: TRBJ2-5
V gene: TRBV27
CDR3 protein: CASSPYRDQETQYF

D gene: -
J gene: TRBJ2-2
V gene: TRBV7-9
CDR3 protein: CASSTREGGINTGELFF

D gene: -
J gene: TRBJ2-1
V gene: TRBV19
CDR3 protein: CASSALARTYNEQFF

D gene: -
J gene: TRBJ1-2
V gene: TRBV21-1
CDR3 protein: CASSKETGGANYGYTF

D gene: TRBD2
J gene: TRBJ2-1
V gene: TRBV9
CDR3 protein: CASTGGPHNEQFF

D gene: TRBD1
J gene: TRBJ2-5
V gene: TRBV11-2
CDR3 protein: CASKIEGAIETQYF

D gene: -
J gene: TRBJ1-4
V gene: TRBV15
CDR3 protein: CATSLTGVRDGTEKLFF

D gene: TRBD1
J gene: TRBJ2-3
V gene: TRBV6-5
CDR3 protein: CASRETGEADTQYF

D gene: TRBD1
J gene: TRBJ2-5
V gene: TRBV7-8
CDR3 protein: CASSIITGEETQYF

D gene: -
J gene: TRBJ1-6
V gene: TRBV19
CDR3 protein: CASSMPGRSNSPLHF

D gene: -
J gene: TRBJ1-1
V gene: TRBV5-1
CDR3 protein: CASSLGGGNTEAFF

D gene: -
J gene: TRBJ1-4
V gene: TRBV9
CDR3 protein: CASSEGGEKLFF

D gene: -
J gene: TRBJ2-5
V gene: TRBV12-5
CDR3 protein: CASANGGARETQYF

D gene: -
J gene: TRBJ2-3
V gene: TRBV28
CDR3 protein: CASSLSGPAEGDTQYF

D gene: -
J gene: TRBJ1-1
V gene: TRBV5-4
CDR3 protein: CASSLPQGNTEAFF

D gene: -
J gene: TRBJ2-6
V gene: TRBV19
CDR3 protein: CASSIYPGANVLTF

D gene: -
J gene: TRBJ2-3
V gene: TRBV7-3
CDR3 protein: CASRSQGTDTQYF

D gene: -
J gene: TRBJ2-3
V gene: TRBV19
CDR3 protein: CASMGSLSTDTQYF

D gene: TRBD1
J gene: TRBJ1-3
V gene: TRBV5-6
CDR3 protein: CASSLRQGAGNTIYF

D gene: TRBD1
J gene: TRBJ1-3
V gene: TRBV9
CDR3 protein: CASSIGTGVSGNTIYF

D gene: TRBD1
J gene: TRBJ2-2
V gene: TRBV18
CDR3 protein: CASSERTGGTGELFF

D gene: -
J gene: TRBJ1-3
V gene: TRBV6-5
CDR3 protein: CASGLNSGNTIYF

D gene: TRBD1
J gene: TRBJ2-3
V gene: TRBV5-1
CDR3 protein: CASSLTTGAIADTQYF

D gene: TRBD1
J gene: TRBJ2-1
V gene: TRBV4-1
CDR3 protein: CASSQTGQGIGEQFF

D gene: -
J gene: TRBJ1-2
V gene: TRBV20-1
CDR3 protein: CSARSYGYTF